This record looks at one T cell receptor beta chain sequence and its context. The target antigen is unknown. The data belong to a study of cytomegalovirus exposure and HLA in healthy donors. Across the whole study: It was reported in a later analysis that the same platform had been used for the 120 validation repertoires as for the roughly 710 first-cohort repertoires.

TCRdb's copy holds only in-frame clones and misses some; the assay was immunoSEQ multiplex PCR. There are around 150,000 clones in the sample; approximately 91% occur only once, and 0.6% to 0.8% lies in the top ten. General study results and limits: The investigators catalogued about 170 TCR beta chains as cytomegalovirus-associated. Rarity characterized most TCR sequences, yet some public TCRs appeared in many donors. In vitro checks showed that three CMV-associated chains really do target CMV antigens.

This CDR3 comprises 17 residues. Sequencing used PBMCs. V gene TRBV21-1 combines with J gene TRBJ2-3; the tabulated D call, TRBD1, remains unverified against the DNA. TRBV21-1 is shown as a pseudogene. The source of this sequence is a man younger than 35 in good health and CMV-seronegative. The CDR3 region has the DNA TGTGCCAGCAGCACGACTACAGGGGATACTGCAAAAGATACGCAGTATTTT. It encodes CASSTTTGDTAKDTQYF.